One and the same sample provided the 5 T cell receptor beta chains below, sequenced in a study of long-term antiretroviral therapy in people with HIV. Version v3.0 of the immunoSEQ assay ran at survey level. This table comes from immunoSEQ multiplex PCR, and its TCRdb copy is limited to in-frame clones, with some not included. The table lists fewer than 30,000 clones, around 80% of them singletons, with roughly 9.8% in the top ten. Sequencing used unsorted PBMCs, obtained 2.7 to 2.9 years after starting antiretroviral therapy. The receptors were gathered from a man between 25 and 39 years old with HIV.

The V gene is TRBV6-5, the J gene TRBJ1-6; D remains unclear. Trimming took 2 bases from V and 15 from J, leaving 11 bases between them. The CDR3 contains 12 residues. Germline assignment: CDR1 MNHEY and CDR2 SVGAGI. CDR3 DNA sequence: TGTGCCAGCAGTTACGCGGGATCGCTCCTCCACTTT. It codes for CASSYAGSLLHF.

This sequence joins TRBV5-4 and TRBJ2-1; 12 positions match TRBD2. The trim removed 0 bases at V and 0 bases at J, leaving 4 bases unmatched. Germline V gene sequence: CDR1 SGHNT, CDR2 YYREEE (reference sequence). The CDR3 runs 18 residues. DNA of the CDR3: TGTGCCAGCAGCTTGGGACTAGCGGGAGCCTACTCCTACAATGAGCAGTTCTTC. This gives the protein CASSLGLAGAYSYNEQFF.

The chain carries TRBV2 and TRBJ2-7; D gene unclear. CDR1 is SNHLY and CDR2 is FYNNEI in the germline V gene. CDR3 length: 12 amino acids. The ends were cut back, 6 bases at V and 9 bases at J, with 15 bases in the middle. The CDR3 sequence: CASSQGTQRQYF. The CDR3 DNA sequence: TGTGCCAGCAGCCAAGGTACGCAACGGCAGTACTTC.

This chain joins TRBV10-3 and TRBJ1-3; D possibly corresponds to TRBD1 (6 bases). Looked up from germline, CDR1 is ENHRY and CDR2 is SYGVKD. The CDR3 extends over 15 amino acids. V was pared by 1 base and J by 2 bases, with 9 bases between. The CDR3 is CAISEFEGAGNTIYF. CDR3 sequence (DNA): TGTGCCATCAGTGAGTTTGAGGGGGCTGGAAACACCATATATTTT.

V gene TRBV30 combines with J gene TRBJ2-1, with 7 bases matching TRBD2. V lost 2 bases and J lost 6; bases outside the gene matches: 7. The CDR3 is made up of 14 amino acids. Germline CDR1 reads GTSNPN; CDR2 reads SVGIG (reference sequence). CDR3 nucleotide sequence: TGTGCCTGGAGTAACTCCGGGACTACCAATGAGCAGTTCTTC. Translation gives CAWSNSGTTNEQFF.